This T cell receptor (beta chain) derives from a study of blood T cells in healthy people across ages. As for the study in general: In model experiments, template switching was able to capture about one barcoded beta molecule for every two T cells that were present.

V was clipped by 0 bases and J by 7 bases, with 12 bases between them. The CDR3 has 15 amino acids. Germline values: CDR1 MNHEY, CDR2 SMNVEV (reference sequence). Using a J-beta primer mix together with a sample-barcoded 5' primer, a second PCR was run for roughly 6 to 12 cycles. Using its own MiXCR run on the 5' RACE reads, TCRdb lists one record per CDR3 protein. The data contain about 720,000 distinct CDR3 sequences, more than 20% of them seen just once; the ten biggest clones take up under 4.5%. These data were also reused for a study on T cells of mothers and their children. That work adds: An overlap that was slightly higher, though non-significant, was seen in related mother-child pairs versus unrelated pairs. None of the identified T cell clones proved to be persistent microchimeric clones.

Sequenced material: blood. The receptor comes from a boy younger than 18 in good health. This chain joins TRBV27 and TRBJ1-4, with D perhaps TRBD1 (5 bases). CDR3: CASSLSGGMFEKLFF. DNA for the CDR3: TGTGCCAGCAGTTTATCCGGGGGAATGTTTGAAAAACTGTTTTTT.